This entry lists 18 T cell receptor beta chains sequenced from one sample in a study of blood T cell repertoires in COVID-19. TCRdb keeps only in-frame clones here, not all; method: immunoSEQ multiplex PCR. This sample yields roughly 200,000 clones, of which about nine tenths are seen a single time; roughly 1.6% belongs to the top ten. Sequenced input: peripheral blood. The receptors here all came from a man aged 18-30 years with active or convalescent COVID-19.

A word on this clone: This sample includes further DNA sequences coding for the same CDR3. V is TRBV2 and J is TRBJ1-1; 7 nucleotides agree with TRBD1. This CDR3 has 14 residues. V shed 4 bases, J shed 2 bases, and the junction held 4 bases outside the gene matches. CDR1 and CDR2 from the germline V gene are SNHLY and FYNNEI. CDR3 bases: TGTGCCAGCAGTGTCGACAGGGTAAACACTGAAGCTTTCTTT. Amino acid sequence: CASSVDRVNTEAFF.

The chain is built from TRBV9 and TRBJ2-1; no clear D gene. The germline CDR1 and CDR2 sequences are SGDLS and YYNGEE. Trimming shortened V by 4 bases and J by 4 bases, and 18 bases separated the two germline ends. The CDR3 is 16 residues long. The chain's CDR3 is CASSPRPVESYNEQFF. In nucleotides, the CDR3 is TGTGCCAGCAGCCCCCGCCCTGTGGAGTCTTACAATGAGCAGTTCTTC.

V is TRBV3-1 (or the pseudogene TRBV3-2) and J is TRBJ1-2, with 8 nucleotides matching TRBD1. The CDR3 is made up of 15 amino acids. Germline-derived CDR1 and CDR2 are LGHDT and YNNKEL (reference sequence). V lost 4 bases and J lost 5; bases outside the gene matches: 9. The CDR3 DNA reads TGTGCCAGCAGCCCCGGACAGGGTTCTATGTATGGCTACACCTTC. This encodes CASSPGQGSMYGYTF.

The chain has TRBV11-2 and TRBJ2-7; weak D call: TRBD1 (6 bases). CDR3 length equals 13 residues. The V and J ends lost 7 bases and 1 base respectively, with 11 bases between them. Looked up from germline, CDR1 is SGHAT and CDR2 is FQNNGV. CDR3 loop: CASTNRESYEQYF. In DNA form, the CDR3 reads TGTGCCAGCACGAACAGGGAGTCCTACGAGCAGTACTTC.

The chain joins TRBV9 to TRBJ1-1; TRBD1 matches 7 bases. V lost 9 bases, J lost 3 bases, and 8 bases stayed unmatched. Germline CDR1 reads SGDLS; CDR2 reads YYNGEE. CDR3 size: 13 residues. CDR3 sequence (DNA): TGTGCCACCGCCGCGGGGACAGACACTGAAGCTTTCTTT. Protein product: CATAAGTDTEAFF.

V is TRBV10-3 and J is TRBJ2-7; 8 nucleotides align to TRBD2. CDR1 and CDR2 (germline): ENHRY, SYGVKD. The CDR3 runs to 14 residues. Trimming cost V 6 bases and J 3 bases; bases outside gene matches: 7. In DNA, the CDR3 is TGTGCCATCAGAGATGGGCGGGGGGACTACGAGCAGTACTTC. Translating gives CAIRDGRGDYEQYF.

The chain recombines TRBV6-5 with TRBJ2-2, with D tentatively TRBD1 (5 bases). Trimming removed 2 bases from V and 4 bases from J, with 11 bases in between. The CDR3 length is 15 residues. CDR1 and CDR2 (germline): MNHEY, SVGAGI. In DNA, the CDR3 is TGTGCCAGCAGTTACGAAACAGGTGGCACCGGGGAGCTGTTTTTT. Its translation is CASSYETGGTGELFF.

There are a few counts of this clone. The rearrangement uses TRBV5-6 and TRBJ1-2; no clear D. The germline V gene has CDR1 SGHDT and CDR2 YYEEEE. The CDR3 length is 14 residues. V gave up 0 bases and J gave up 1 base, with 7 bases separating them. The CDR3 coding sequence is TGTGCCAGCAGCTTGGGTAGTAATAACTATGGCTACACCTTC. Translated, it gives CASSLGSNNYGYTF.

Only one count was recorded for this clone. The V call is TRBV30, the J call TRBJ1-2; possibly TRBD1 for D (5 bases). Germline loops: CDR1 GTSNPN, CDR2 SVGIG (reference sequence). CDR3 length: 13 residues. V lost 0 bases to trimming and J lost 3 bases, with 8 bases between them. In DNA form, the CDR3 reads TGTGCCTGGAGTGTCGGAGGGGACTATGGCTACACCTTC. Translated: CAWSVGGDYGYTF. Supplemented by reference TRBV30 and TRBJ1-2, the full variable domain reads SQTIHQWPATLVQPVGSPLSLECTVEGTSNPNLYWYRQAAGRGLQLLFYSVGIGQISSEVPQNLSASRPQDRQFILSSKKLLLSDSGFYLCAWSVGGDYGYTFGSGTRLTVV.

The chain uses TRBV5-1 and TRBJ1-1; 7 bases are a match to TRBD1. CDR1 is SGHRS, CDR2 YFSETQ, per germline. CDR3 length: 16 residues. The ends lost 4 bases at V and 5 bases at J; junction bases unmatched: 14. The CDR3, as DNA: TGCGCCAGCAGCCTCTACTTCGACAGGGATAGAACTGAAGCTTTCTTT. Amino acids: CASSLYFDRDRTEAFF.

J is TRBJ2-3 and V is TRBV12-3 or TRBV12-4, with TRBD1 matching over 7 bases. The trim removed 8 bases at V and 6 bases at J, leaving 8 bases unmatched. This CDR3 is built from 13 residues. CDR3 in amino acids: CASHRGPPDTQYF. The CDR3 nucleotides read TGTGCCAGCCACAGGGGACCCCCGGATACGCAGTATTTT.

The gene calls are TRBV12-5 and TRBJ2-3, with a tentative D call TRBD1 (5 bases). Germline loops: CDR1 LGHNT, CDR2 FRNRAP. V was clipped by 1 base and J by 4 bases, with 6 bases between them. CDR3 length: 13 residues. The CDR3 is CASGLAGPDTQYF. The CDR3 DNA follows: TGTGCTAGTGGTTTGGCAGGGCCAGATACGCAGTATTTT.

This clone was counted a single time. The chain joins TRBV10-3 to TRBJ2-7; perhaps TRBD1 as D (5 bases). Between the trimmed V and J ends, which lost 3 bases and 3 bases, there was a span of 15 bases. The germline gives CDR1 ENHRY, CDR2 SYGVKD. This CDR3 contains 15 residues. The CDR3 DNA sequence: TGTGCCATCAGTGATCATGACAGTCGGAGCTACGAGCAGTACTTC. This codes for CAISDHDSRSYEQYF.

This clone was seen a single time. V is TRBV5-5 and J is TRBJ1-1; D is possibly TRBD1 (5 bases). The CDR3 loop spans 16 amino acids. The V and J ends lost 1 base and 0 bases respectively, with 13 bases between them. Germline V lookup: CDR1 SGHKS, CDR2 YYEKEE (reference sequence). The CDR3 DNA follows: TGTGCCAGCAGCTTGATGTCAGGGCAAATGAACACTGAAGCTTTCTTT. Translating it yields CASSLMSGQMNTEAFF.

The V and J genes are TRBV27 and TRBJ1-2, with TRBD1 matching over 8 bases. CDR3 length equals 15 residues. Germline CDR1 is MNHEY and CDR2 is SMNVEV (reference sequence). V shed 5 bases, J shed 6 bases, and the junction held 11 bases outside the gene matches. The CDR3 sequence: CASSPRTGLIHGYTF. The CDR3 nucleotides read TGTGCCAGCAGTCCTCGGACAGGGCTCATCCATGGCTACACCTTC.

The chain carries TRBV6-5 and TRBJ1-6; D not resolved. Germline CDR1 MNHEY, CDR2 SVGAGI. V was cut by 4 bases and J by 8 bases, with 6 bases left in between. This CDR3 has 12 amino acids. The CDR3 bases are TGTGCCAGCAGTTTCCCCTATTCACCCCTCCACTTT. It yields the protein CASSFPYSPLHF.

V and J are TRBV6-2 or TRBV6-3 and TRBJ1-1; D is perhaps TRBD1 (6 bases). This CDR3 is built from 14 residues. The ends were cut back, 5 bases at V and 4 bases at J, with 14 bases in the middle. Germline V gives CDR1 MNHEY, CDR2 SVGEGT. CDR3 nucleotides: TGTGCCAGCAGTGGATCAACAGGGAGCACTGAAGCTTTCTTT. Translated, it gives CASSGSTGSTEAFF.

CDR3: CASSFGLAGFYNEQFF. The CDR3 nucleotides read TGCGCCAGCAGCTTCGGACTAGCGGGGTTCTACAATGAGCAGTTCTTC. This chain links TRBV5-1 with TRBJ2-1; TRBD2 aligns across 12 bases. V dropped 2 bases and J dropped 3; count of bases not matched to a gene: 3. CDR3 length: 16 amino acids. Germline lookup yields CDR1 SGHRS and CDR2 YFSETQ.